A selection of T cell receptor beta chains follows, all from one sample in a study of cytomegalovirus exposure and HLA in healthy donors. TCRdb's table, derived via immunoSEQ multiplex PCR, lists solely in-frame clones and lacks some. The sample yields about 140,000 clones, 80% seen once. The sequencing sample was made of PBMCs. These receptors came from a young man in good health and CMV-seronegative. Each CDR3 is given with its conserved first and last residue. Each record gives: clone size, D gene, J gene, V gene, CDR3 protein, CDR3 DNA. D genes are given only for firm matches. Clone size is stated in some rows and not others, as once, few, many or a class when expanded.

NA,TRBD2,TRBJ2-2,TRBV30,CAWEAGANTGELFF,TGTGCCTGGGAAGCGGGAGCGAACACCGGGGAGCTGTTTTTT
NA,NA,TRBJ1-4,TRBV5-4,CASSLYSPNGKLFF,TGTGCCAGCAGCTTGTACAGCCCAAATGGAAAACTGTTTTTT
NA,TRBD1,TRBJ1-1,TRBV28,CASSSTGTGFSRRAFF,TGTGCCAGCAGTTCAACCGGGACAGGGTTCTCCCGAAGGGCTTTCTTT
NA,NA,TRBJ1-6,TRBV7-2,CASSLDLAGNSYNSPLHF,TGTGCCAGCAGCTTAGATTTAGCAGGGAACTCCTATAATTCACCCCTCCACTTT
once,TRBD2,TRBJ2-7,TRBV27,CASRFIAGRDEQYF,TGTGCCAGCCGTTTTATAGCGGGAAGGGACGAGCAGTACTTC
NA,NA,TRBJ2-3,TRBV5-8,CASSLTHYSTDTQYF,TGTGCCAGCAGCTTGACTCACTATAGCACAGATACGCAGTATTTT
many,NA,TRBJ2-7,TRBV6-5,CASSHGGEQYF,TGTGCCAGCAGCCACGGGGGCGAGCAGTACTTC
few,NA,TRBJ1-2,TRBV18,CASSPGGADDTF,TGTGCCAGCTCACCAGGGGGCGCGGACGACACCTTC
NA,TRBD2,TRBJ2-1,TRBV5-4,CASSFFVASGKGPEQFF,TGTGCCAGCAGCTTCTTTGTAGCTAGCGGTAAAGGCCCCGAGCAGTTCTTC
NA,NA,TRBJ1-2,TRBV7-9,CASSFLYGYTF,TGTGCCAGCAGCTTCCTCTATGGCTACACCTTC
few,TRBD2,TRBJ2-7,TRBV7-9,CASSLTAGGLSYEQYF,TGTGCCAGCAGCCTAACAGCGGGAGGCCTCTCCTACGAGCAGTACTTC
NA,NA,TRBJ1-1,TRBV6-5,CASSTYQNTEAFF,TGTGCCAGCAGTACTTATCAGAACACTGAAGCTTTCTTT
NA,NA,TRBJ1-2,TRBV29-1,CSVGGNYGYTF,TGCAGCGTTGGAGGGAACTATGGCTACACCTTC
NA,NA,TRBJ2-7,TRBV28,CASSLPRAGGLENYEQYF,TGTGCCAGCAGTTTACCCCGAGCAGGAGGATTGGAAAACTACGAGCAGTACTTC
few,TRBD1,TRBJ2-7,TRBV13,CASSLFGTGDSAYEQYF,TGTGCCAGCAGCTTATTCGGGACAGGGGATTCAGCCTACGAGCAGTACTTC
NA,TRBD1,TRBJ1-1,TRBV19,CASSIGDRGLTEAFF,TGTGCCAGTAGTATAGGAGACAGGGGGCTCACTGAAGCTTTCTTT